This TCR beta chain was identified during a study of blood T cell repertoires in COVID-19. Sequencing used immunoSEQ multiplex PCR; TCRdb keeps in-frame clones, though not all of them. The top ten hold 1.5% to 2% of the sample, which has some 460,000 clones, 87% seen once. The sample holds one count of this clone. The CDR3 spans 14 residues. V was shortened by 6 bases and J by 6 bases, with 15 bases between the two germline ends. Germline CDR1 MDHEN, CDR2 SYDVKM. The sample consisted of PBMCs or T cells enriched from blood (not recorded which). The chain carries TRBV28 and TRBJ1-5, with D unclear. The TCR was taken from a woman aged 18 to 35 with acute COVID-19. The CDR3 loop is CASSPRARGQPQHF. The DNA for the CDR3 is TGTGCCAGCAGCCCCCGGGCTCGGGGTCAGCCCCAGCATTTT.